The clone carrying this T cell receptor (beta chain) appeared a single time. V was cut by 5 bases and J by 0 bases, with 17 bases left in between. This CDR3 region has 18 residues. The germline CDR1 and CDR2 sequences are SGHAT and FQNNGV. This sample is part of a study of PD-L1 blockade in urothelial cancer. As for the study in general: Prior chemotherapy in patients spanned 0 to 3 regimens. Investigators checked blood 3 weeks (second dose) and 6 weeks after treatment start.

Time point noted: peripheral blood 6 weeks after treatment start. Synthetic spike-ins, TCR analog templates, were added into each PCR. Sequencing was performed with immunoSEQ multiplex PCR; in TCRdb, only in-frame clones are kept and a portion is missing. The sample yields around 80,000 clones, about 91% seen once. This receptor was taken from a woman older than 75 with urothelial cancer. The J gene is TRBJ2-6, the V gene TRBV11-2; no reliable D call. Here the sequenced sample was PBMCs, taken around atezolizumab (anti-PD-L1) treatment. CDR3 in DNA: TGTGCCAGCAGCCCTCGGAGATTGGAAAGCTCTGGGGCCAACGTCCTGACTTTC. Protein: CASSPRRLESSGANVLTF.